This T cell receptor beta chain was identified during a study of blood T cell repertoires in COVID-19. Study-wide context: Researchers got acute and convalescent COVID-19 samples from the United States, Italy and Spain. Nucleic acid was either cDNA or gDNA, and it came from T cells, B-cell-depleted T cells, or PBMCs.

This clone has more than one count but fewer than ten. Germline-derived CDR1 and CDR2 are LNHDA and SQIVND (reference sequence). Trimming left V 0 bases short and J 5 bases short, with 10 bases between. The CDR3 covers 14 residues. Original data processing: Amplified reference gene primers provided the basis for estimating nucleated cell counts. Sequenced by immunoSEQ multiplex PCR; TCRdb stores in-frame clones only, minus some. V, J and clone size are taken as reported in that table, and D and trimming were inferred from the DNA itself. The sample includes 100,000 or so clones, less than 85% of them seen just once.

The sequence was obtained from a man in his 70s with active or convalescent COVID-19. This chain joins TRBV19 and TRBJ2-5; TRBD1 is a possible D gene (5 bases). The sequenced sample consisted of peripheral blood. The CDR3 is CASSIEGVTETQYF. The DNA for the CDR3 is TGTGCCAGTAGTATAGAAGGGGTTACGGAGACCCAGTACTTC.